This T cell receptor beta chain was sequenced for a study of CD8 T cells in ankylosing spondylitis. The V and J ends lost 1 base and 8 bases respectively, with 11 bases between them. Germline loops: CDR1 MGHDK, CDR2 SYGVNS. CDR3 size: 13 residues. This clonotype was observed many times. Preparation of TCR beta libraries was done by quantitative 5'-RACE with molecular barcodes. Via MiXCR, TCRdb re-called the 5' RACE reads, giving one row per CDR3 protein. The sample carries roughly 130,000 distinct CDR3 sequences, approximately 13% recorded once. The source material was blood, either unsorted or a sorted T cell fraction (not recorded which). The chain is built from TRBV25-1 and TRBJ1-2; no definite D call. The receptor was derived from a female donor with ankylosing spondylitis or in good health (not recorded which). The DNA of the CDR3 is TGTGCCAGCAGTGAATCGGGGAGGTACGGCTACACCTTC. It codes for CASSESGRYGYTF.